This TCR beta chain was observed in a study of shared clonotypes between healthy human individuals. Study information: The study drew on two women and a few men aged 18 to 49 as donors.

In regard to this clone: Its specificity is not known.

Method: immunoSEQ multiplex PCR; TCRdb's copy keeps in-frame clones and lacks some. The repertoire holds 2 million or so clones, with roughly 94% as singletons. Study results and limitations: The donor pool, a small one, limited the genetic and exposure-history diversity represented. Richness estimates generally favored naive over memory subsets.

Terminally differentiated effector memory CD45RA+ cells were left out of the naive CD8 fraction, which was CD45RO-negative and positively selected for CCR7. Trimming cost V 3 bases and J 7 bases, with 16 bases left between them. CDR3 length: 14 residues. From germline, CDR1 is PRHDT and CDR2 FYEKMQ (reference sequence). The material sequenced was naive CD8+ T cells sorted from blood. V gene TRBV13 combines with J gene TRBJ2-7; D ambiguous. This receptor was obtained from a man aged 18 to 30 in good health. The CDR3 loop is CASSFITALREQYF. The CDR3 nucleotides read TGTGCCAGCAGCTTTATTACAGCTTTACGGGAGCAGTACTTC.